A single sample gave rise to the 27 T cell receptor beta chains below, sequenced in a study of Graves' ophthalmopathy and Graves' hyperthyroidism. TCR beta CDR3 regions were amplified from RNA transcripts. HTBI primers primed a first-round RT-PCR, and a second-round multiplex PCR followed. Via MiXCR, TCRdb re-called the multiplex PCR reads, giving one row per CDR3 protein. This table holds fewer than 400,000 distinct CDR3 sequences, approximately 16% found once. Sequencing input: peripheral blood. The source is a woman under 30 with Graves' ophthalmopathy.

This clonotype was detected many times. The gene calls are TRBV28 and TRBJ1-1, with D possibly matching TRBD1 (6 bases). Germline assignment: CDR1 MDHEN and CDR2 SYDVKM. Trimming left V 1 base short and J 5 bases short, with 11 bases between. This CDR3 contains 14 residues. DNA of the CDR3: TGTGCCAGCAGTTTATACAGGGAAGGGACTGAAGCTTTCTTT. Protein: CASSLYREGTEAFF.

At least ten counts were recorded for this clonotype. The gene calls are TRBV19 and TRBJ1-2; D uncertain. The germline V and J ends were trimmed by 5 bases and 3 bases, with 13 bases remaining between them. Germline loops: CDR1 LNHDA, CDR2 SQIVND (reference sequence). CDR3 length: 14 amino acids. CDR3 in amino acids: CASSLGAPDYGYTF. CDR3 DNA: TGTGCCAGTAGTTTGGGAGCCCCAGACTATGGCTACACCTTC.

This clonotype was counted once. V and J are TRBV12-3 or TRBV12-4 and TRBJ1-2, with no clear D. Trimming took 3 bases from V and 3 from J, leaving 8 bases between them. The CDR3 is made up of 13 amino acids. The CDR3 spells CASSFGDDYGYTF. In nucleotides, the CDR3 is TGTGCCAGCAGTTTCGGCGACGACTATGGCTACACCTTC.

Many counts were recorded for this clonotype. The chain couples TRBV7-3 to TRBJ2-7; TRBD2 matches at 7 bases. The CDR3 totals 15 residues. Germline values: CDR1 SGHTA, CDR2 FQGTGA. After removal of 2 bases from V and 0 bases from J, the junction contained 4 bases not matched to a gene. The CDR3 is CASSLSAGDSYEQYF. The DNA of the CDR3 is TGTGCCAGCAGCTTATCGGCGGGAGACTCCTACGAGCAGTACTTC.

This clonotype was recorded many times. V is TRBV10-3 and J is TRBJ2-5, with D perhaps given as TRBD1 or TRBD2 (6 bases each). The V gene lost 8 bases and the J gene lost 5 bases, with 15 bases spanning the gap. The V gene's germline CDR1 is ENHRY and CDR2 SYGVKD. The CDR3 length is 13 residues. The CDR3 DNA reads TGTGCCATCGGGCCGGGGGCGCGGGAGACCCAGTACTTC. Protein: CAIGPGARETQYF.

The chain has TRBV9 and TRBJ2-5; TRBD2 matches at 7 bases. CDR3 length: 16 residues. V lost 0 bases and J lost 1; bases outside the gene matches: 6. Germline-derived CDR1 and CDR2 are SGDLS and YYNGEE. The CDR3 spells CASSVGTSRSQETQYF. The DNA of the CDR3 is TGTGCCAGCAGCGTAGGGACTAGTAGGAGCCAAGAGACCCAGTACTTC.

This clonotype has a count of ten or more. This chain uses TRBV14 with TRBJ2-2; 7 bases agree with TRBD2. This CDR3 comprises 17 residues. The V and J ends lost 3 bases and 7 bases, in that order; junction bases with no gene match: 14. Germline V gene lookup returns CDR1 SGHDN and CDR2 FVKESK. This CDR3 is CASSQGIAGAPDGELFF. In DNA, the CDR3 is TGTGCCAGCAGCCAGGGAATAGCGGGCGCGCCCGACGGGGAGCTGTTTTTT.

The J gene is TRBJ2-5, the V gene TRBV6-2 or TRBV6-3, with TRBD2 matching over 12 bases. CDR1 is MNHEY and CDR2 is SVGEGT in the germline V gene. This CDR3 region has 17 residues. Trimming took 6 bases from V and 4 from J; bases not matched to a gene: 12. Written as DNA, the CDR3 is TGTGCCAGCAGCCGAACCCCGCCGGGACTAGCGGGAGAGACCCAGTACTTC. Translating gives CASSRTPPGLAGETQYF.

This clonotype was counted many times. CDR3 sequence reads: CASSYFEETQYF. The CDR3 nucleotides read TGTGCCAGCAGTTACTTCGAGGAGACCCAGTACTTC. The chain uses TRBV6-2 or TRBV6-3 and TRBJ2-5; D gene uncertain. The V end lost 1 base, the J end lost 5 bases, and 5 bases lay between the germline ends. Germline-derived CDR1 and CDR2 are MNHEY and SVGEGT. This CDR3 is 12 amino acids long.

The table lists this clonotype with many counts. V and J are TRBV6-6 and TRBJ2-7; D not certain. The CDR3 totals 14 residues. Germline CDR1 is MNHNY and CDR2 is SVGAGI (reference sequence). The V end lost 2 bases, the J end lost 1 base, and 9 bases lay between the germline ends. The CDR3 sequence: CASSYKARSYEQYF. The CDR3, as DNA: TGTGCCAGCAGTTACAAGGCGAGATCCTACGAGCAGTACTTC.

The J gene is TRBJ1-6, the V gene TRBV9; unclear D gene. Germline assignment: CDR1 SGDLS and CDR2 YYNGEE. The CDR3 totals 16 residues. V shed 4 bases and J shed 7 bases, with 18 bases lying between them. The DNA for the CDR3 is TGTGCCAGCAGCACAAGGCCTAAGGACGGGAATTCACCCCTCCACTTT. Translating gives CASSTRPKDGNSPLHF.

Ten or more counts support this clonotype. The chain links TRBV2 to TRBJ2-7, with 10 bases lining up with TRBD2. The CDR3 has 15 amino acids. Trimming took 6 bases from V and 2 from J; bases not matched to a gene: 7. Per germline, CDR1 SNHLY and CDR2 FYNNEI. CDR3 in DNA: TGTGCCAGCAGCATACTAGCGGGATATACCTACGAGCAGTACTTC. This encodes CASSILAGYTYEQYF.

This clonotype was seen at least ten times. The chain links TRBV5-1 to TRBJ2-7; D is possibly TRBD2 (6 bases). Germline V gene data show CDR1 as SGHRS and CDR2 as YFSETQ. Trimming shortened V by 0 bases and J by 6 bases, and 13 bases separated the two germline ends. The CDR3 contains 14 residues. The CDR3 bases are TGCGCCAGCAGCTTGGGACTAGTATTCGGCGAGCAGTACTTC. The encoded protein is CASSLGLVFGEQYF.

This clonotype has only a few counts. The chain links TRBV20-1 to TRBJ2-2; D is undetermined. This CDR3 contains 21 residues. The V end was cut by 0 bases, the J end by 4 bases, with 30 bases between. Per the germline V gene, CDR1 is DFQATT and CDR2 is SNEGSKA (reference sequence). CDR3 DNA: TGCAGTGCTAGAGACGCTCTTTCTATCCCTCCCCCTGCCGCGAGCACCGGGGAGCTGTTTTTT. Its protein is CSARDALSIPPPAASTGELFF.

This clonotype occurred many times. The chain uses TRBV7-8 and TRBJ1-3; unclear D gene. V was clipped by 5 bases and J by 7 bases, with 15 bases between them. CDR1 is SGHVS and CDR2 is FQNEAQ in the germline V gene. There are 14 residues in the CDR3. For the CDR3, the DNA is TGTGCCAGCAGCCCGTTCTTTAACGCGAACACCATATATTTT. Translation: CASSPFFNANTIYF. Variable domain in full (rest from reference TRBV7-8 and TRBJ1-3): GAGVSQSPRYKVAKRGQDVALRCDPISGHVSLFWYQQALGQGPEFLTYFQNEAQLDKSGLPSDRFFAERPEGSVSTLKIQRTQQEDSAVYLCASSPFFNANTIYFGEGSWLTVV.

This clonotype appeared many times. The rearrangement uses TRBV5-1 and TRBJ2-2; possibly TRBD1 or TRBD2 for D (5 bases each). V lost 4 bases and J lost 7, with 14 bases in between. The CDR3 spans 14 residues. Germline values: CDR1 SGHRS, CDR2 YFSETQ. CDR3 DNA sequence: TGCGCCAGCAGCAGGGACGGCTTCGACGGGGAGCTGTTTTTT. Protein product: CASSRDGFDGELFF.

This sequence joins TRBV30 and TRBJ2-7; D call uncertain. CDR1 is GTSNPN and CDR2 is SVGIG in the germline V gene (reference sequence). The CDR3 is 11 residues long. V was clipped by 5 bases and J by 2 bases, with 7 bases between them. CDR3 amino acids: CAWRSTYEQYF. CDR3 bases: TGTGCCTGGCGCAGCACCTACGAGCAGTACTTC.

This clonotype was recorded at least ten times. This chain joins TRBV7-8 and TRBJ2-5; 11 positions agree with TRBD1. Germline V gene sequence: CDR1 SGHVS, CDR2 FQNEAQ. The CDR3 totals 17 residues. J was trimmed by 5 bases and V by 0 bases; bases with no gene match: 8. CDR3 in amino acids: CASSLALRTGGAETQYF. The CDR3 bases are TGTGCCAGCAGCTTAGCTCTCAGGACAGGGGGCGCCGAGACCCAGTACTTC. Supplemented by reference TRBV7-8 and TRBJ2-5, the full variable domain reads GAGVSQSPRYKVAKRGQDVALRCDPISGHVSLFWYQQALGQGPEFLTYFQNEAQLDKSGLPSDRFFAERPEGSVSTLKIQRTQQEDSAVYLCASSLALRTGGAETQYFGPGTRLLVL.

This clonotype was seen repeatedly, ten times or more. The V call is TRBV6-1, the J call TRBJ2-7; D uncertain. Germline V gives CDR1 MNHNS, CDR2 SASEGT. The CDR3 covers 12 residues. V lost 9 bases and J 9 bases, leaving 18 bases between the germline ends. The CDR3 is CASRTETLGQYF. The CDR3 DNA reads TGTGCCAGTCGTACAGAGACCTTAGGGCAGTACTTC.

This clonotype was found many times. The chain uses TRBV9 and TRBJ2-7, with TRBD1 matching over 8 bases. The CDR3 spans 15 residues. Per germline, CDR1 SGDLS and CDR2 YYNGEE. After removal of 2 bases from V and 5 bases from J, the junction contained 9 bases not matched to a gene. The CDR3 DNA reads as TGTGCCAGCAGCGTGACAGGGGATCTTGTCGACGAGCAGTACTTC. Encoded protein: CASSVTGDLVDEQYF.

At least ten counts were recorded for this clonotype. V gene TRBV28 combines with J gene TRBJ2-2, with 11 bases that match TRBD2. The ends lost 2 bases at V and 5 bases at J; junction bases unmatched: 4. The CDR3 runs 16 residues. Germline values: CDR1 MDHEN, CDR2 SYDVKM. CDR3 sequence (DNA): TGTGCCAGCAGTTTAATCGTAGCGGGAGGGACCGGGGAGCTGTTTTTT. Translation: CASSLIVAGGTGELFF.

This clonotype was observed many times. This chain connects TRBV28 to TRBJ1-2, with a possible D match to TRBD1 (5 bases). Between the trimmed V and J ends, which lost 4 bases and 7 bases, there was a span of 16 bases. Germline V gene lookup returns CDR1 MDHEN and CDR2 SYDVKM. The CDR3 totals 14 residues. CDR3 nucleotide sequence: TGTGCCAGCAGTTCCAGGGCTCCGGGTAGTGGCTACACCTTC. Its protein product is CASSSRAPGSGYTF.

This clonotype came up many times. The chain carries TRBV19 and TRBJ1-1; D unclear. The germline CDR1 and CDR2 sequences are LNHDA and SQIVND (reference sequence). V was trimmed by 3 bases and J by 4 bases, leaving 18 bases between them. The CDR3 spans 16 residues. In nucleotides, the CDR3 is TGTGCCAGTAGTATGGTCTCCTTGGGTGGTGGCACTGAAGCTTTCTTT. It is translated as CASSMVSLGGGTEAFF.

This clonotype was recorded at least ten times. The chain recombines TRBV2 with TRBJ2-4; the D gene is possibly TRBD2 (7 bases). The V end lost 2 bases, the J end lost 2 bases, and 13 bases lay between the germline ends. The CDR3 has 16 residues. CDR1 SNHLY and CDR2 FYNNEI come from the germline V gene. CDR3 nucleotide sequence: TGTGCCAGCAGTGAAAGGGGGGGCCAGACCAAAAACATTCAGTACTTC. Protein: CASSERGGQTKNIQYF.

In this sample, this clonotype turned up many times. The chain uses TRBV7-2 and TRBJ2-5; perhaps TRBD2 as D (5 bases). CDR3 size: 15 residues. V lost 5 bases to trimming and J lost 1 base, with 14 bases between them. Germline assignment: CDR1 SGHTA and CDR2 FQGNSA. This CDR3 reads CASSPARLTQETQYF. In nucleotides, the CDR3 is TGTGCCAGCAGCCCTGCCAGACTAACCCAAGAGACCCAGTACTTC.

A remark on this clonotype: A much bigger clone sits one base away, suggesting this may be a read error. The chain uses TRBV7-2 and TRBJ1-6; D unresolved. This CDR3 has 14 amino acids. Germline V CDR1 and CDR2: SGHTA, FQGNSA. For the CDR3, the DNA is TGTGCCAGGAGCTCCCTCAGCATAATTTCACCCCTCCACTTT. This gives the protein CARSSLSIISPLHF.

This clonotype was counted at least ten times. The chain is built from TRBV7-2 and TRBJ1-1; D remains unclear. CDR1 SGHTA and CDR2 FQGNSA come from the germline V gene. The CDR3 spans 13 residues. V dropped 4 bases and J dropped 2 bases, with 8 bases sitting between them. This CDR3 is CASSSYGNTEAFF. The CDR3 DNA sequence: TGTGCCAGCAGCTCATACGGAAACACTGAAGCTTTCTTT.